The T cell receptor beta chain under discussion was sequenced for a study of T cell repertoires in cytomegalovirus infection. On the study more broadly: HLA-B-restricted CMV epitopes that are well studied, plus recently identified HLA-C-restricted ones, were used by the study. Indications of both CMV infection and matching HLA type were provided by public TCR beta signatures.

About this clonotype itself: The antigen is undetermined.

Findings and caveats of the study: Identification of carriers of CMV plus the relevant HLA was performed using cumulative public TCR beta family frequency. What dominated the ex vivo response were HLA-C-restricted CMV-specific TCR beta clonotypes.

Each CDR3 protein gets one entry after TCRdb re-called the reads with MiXCR. The sample holds about 220,000 distinct CDR3 sequences, roughly 34% seen once. V shed 4 bases and J 7 bases; nucleotides not matched to a gene: 4. CDR3 length: 11 amino acids. Germline V CDR1 and CDR2: SQVTM, ANQGSEA. The receptor was derived from a human donor in good health (CMV status not recorded). Some clones in this sample may be carry-over from other donors' samples. The chain carries TRBV29-1 and TRBJ2-7; 7 bases fit TRBD2. Sample: CD8+ T cells from cultured PBMCs, taken from culture after CMV antigen stimulation. The CDR3 coding sequence is TGCAGCGTTGGCGTGGGGGGGGAGCAGTACTTC. It translates to CSVGVGGEQYF.